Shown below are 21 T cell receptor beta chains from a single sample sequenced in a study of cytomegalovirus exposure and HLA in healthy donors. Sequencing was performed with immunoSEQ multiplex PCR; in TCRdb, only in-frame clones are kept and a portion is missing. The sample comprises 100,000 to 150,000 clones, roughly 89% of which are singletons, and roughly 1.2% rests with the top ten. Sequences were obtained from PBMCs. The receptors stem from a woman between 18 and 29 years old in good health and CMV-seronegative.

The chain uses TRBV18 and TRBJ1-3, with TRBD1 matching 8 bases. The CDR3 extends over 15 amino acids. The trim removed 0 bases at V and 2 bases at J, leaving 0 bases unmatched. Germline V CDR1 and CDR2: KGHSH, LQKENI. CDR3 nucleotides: TGTGCCAGCTCACCACCACAGGGGGCTGGAAACACCATATATTTT. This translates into CASSPPQGAGNTIYF.

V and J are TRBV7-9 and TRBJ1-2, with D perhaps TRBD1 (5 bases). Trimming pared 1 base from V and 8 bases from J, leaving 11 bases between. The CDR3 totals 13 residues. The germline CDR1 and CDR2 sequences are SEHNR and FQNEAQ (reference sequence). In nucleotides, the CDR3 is TGTGCCAGCAGCTTAGAGGCGGGGGGAGGCTACACCTTC. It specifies CASSLEAGGGYTF.

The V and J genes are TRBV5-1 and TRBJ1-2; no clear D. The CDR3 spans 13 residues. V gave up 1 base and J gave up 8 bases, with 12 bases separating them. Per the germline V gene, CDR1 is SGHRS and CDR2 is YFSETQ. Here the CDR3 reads CASSLFRSGGYTF. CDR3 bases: TGCGCCAGCAGCTTGTTCCGGTCGGGAGGCTACACCTTC.

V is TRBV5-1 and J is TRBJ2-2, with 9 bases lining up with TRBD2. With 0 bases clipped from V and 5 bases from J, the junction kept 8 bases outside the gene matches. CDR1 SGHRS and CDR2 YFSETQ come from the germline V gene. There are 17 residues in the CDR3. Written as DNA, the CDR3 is TGCGCCAGCAGCTTGGGGTTAGCGGGGGTACGAACCGGGGAGCTGTTTTTT. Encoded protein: CASSLGLAGVRTGELFF.

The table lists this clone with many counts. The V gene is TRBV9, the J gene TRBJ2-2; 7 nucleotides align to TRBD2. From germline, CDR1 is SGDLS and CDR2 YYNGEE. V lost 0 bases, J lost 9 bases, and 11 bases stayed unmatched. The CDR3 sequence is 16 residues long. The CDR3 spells CASSVDGGTDGRELFF. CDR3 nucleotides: TGTGCCAGCAGCGTAGACGGGGGGACCGACGGTAGGGAGCTGTTTTTT.

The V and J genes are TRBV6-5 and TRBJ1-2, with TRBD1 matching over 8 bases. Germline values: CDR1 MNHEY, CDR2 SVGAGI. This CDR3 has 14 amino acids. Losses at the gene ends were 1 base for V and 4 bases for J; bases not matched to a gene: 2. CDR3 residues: CASSYFDRGYGYTF. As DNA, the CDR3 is TGTGCCAGCAGTTACTTCGACAGGGGCTATGGCTACACCTTC.

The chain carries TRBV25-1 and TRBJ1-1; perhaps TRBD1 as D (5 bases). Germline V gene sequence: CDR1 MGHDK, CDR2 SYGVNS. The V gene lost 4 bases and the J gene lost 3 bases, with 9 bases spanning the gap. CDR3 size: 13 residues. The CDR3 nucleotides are TGTGCCAGCAGTGGCAGGGTGGACACTGAAGCTTTCTTT. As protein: CASSGRVDTEAFF.

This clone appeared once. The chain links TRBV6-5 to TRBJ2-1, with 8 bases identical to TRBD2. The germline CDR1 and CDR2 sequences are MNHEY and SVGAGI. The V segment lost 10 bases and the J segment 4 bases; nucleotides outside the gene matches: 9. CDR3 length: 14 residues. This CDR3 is CATSGTSTYNEQFF. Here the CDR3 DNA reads TGTGCCACCTCCGGGACTAGTACTTACAATGAGCAGTTCTTC.

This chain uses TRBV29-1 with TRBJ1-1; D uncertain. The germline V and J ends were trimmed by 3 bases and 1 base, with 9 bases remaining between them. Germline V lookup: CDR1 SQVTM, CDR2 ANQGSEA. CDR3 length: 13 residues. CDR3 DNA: TGCAGCGTTGAGAGAGACAAGAACACTGAAGCTTTCTTT. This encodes CSVERDKNTEAFF.

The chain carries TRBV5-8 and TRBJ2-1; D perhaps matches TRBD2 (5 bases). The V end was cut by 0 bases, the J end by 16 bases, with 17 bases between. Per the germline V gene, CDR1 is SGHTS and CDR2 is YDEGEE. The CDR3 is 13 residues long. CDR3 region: CASSLVRWPPGFF. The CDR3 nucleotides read TGTGCCAGCAGCTTGGTTCGATGGCCGCCGGGATTCTTC. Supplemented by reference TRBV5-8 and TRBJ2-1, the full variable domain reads EAGVTQSPTHLIKTRGQQATLRCSPISGHTSVYWYQQALGLGLQFLLWYDEGEERNRGNFPPRFSGRQFPNYSSELNVNALELEDSALYLCASSLVRWPPGFFGPGTRLTVL.

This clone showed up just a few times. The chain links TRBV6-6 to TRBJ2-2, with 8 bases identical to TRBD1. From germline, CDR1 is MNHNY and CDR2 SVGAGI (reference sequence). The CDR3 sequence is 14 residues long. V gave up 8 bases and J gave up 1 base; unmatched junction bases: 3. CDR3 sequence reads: CASGGQGNTGELFF. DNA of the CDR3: TGTGCCAGCGGTGGACAGGGGAACACCGGGGAGCTGTTTTTT.

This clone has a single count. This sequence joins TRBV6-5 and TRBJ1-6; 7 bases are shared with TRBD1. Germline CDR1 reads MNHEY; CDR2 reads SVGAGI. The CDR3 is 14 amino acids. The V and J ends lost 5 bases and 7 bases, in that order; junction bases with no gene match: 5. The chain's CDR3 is CASSLTGYNSPLHF. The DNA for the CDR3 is TGTGCCAGCAGTCTGACAGGGTACAATTCACCCCTCCACTTT.

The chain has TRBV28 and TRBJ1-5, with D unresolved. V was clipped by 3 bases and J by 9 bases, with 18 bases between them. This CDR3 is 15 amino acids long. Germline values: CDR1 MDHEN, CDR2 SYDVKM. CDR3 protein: CASSLGTPSGRPQHF. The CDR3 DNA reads TGTGCCAGCAGTTTGGGTACTCCCAGCGGGAGGCCCCAGCATTTT.

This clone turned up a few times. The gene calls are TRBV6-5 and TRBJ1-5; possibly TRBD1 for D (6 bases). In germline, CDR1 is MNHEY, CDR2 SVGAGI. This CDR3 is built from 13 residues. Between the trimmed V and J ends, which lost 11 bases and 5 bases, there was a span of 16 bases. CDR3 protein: CASRGSGYQPQHF. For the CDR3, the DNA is TGTGCCTCCAGGGGAAGTGGCTATCAGCCCCAGCATTTT.

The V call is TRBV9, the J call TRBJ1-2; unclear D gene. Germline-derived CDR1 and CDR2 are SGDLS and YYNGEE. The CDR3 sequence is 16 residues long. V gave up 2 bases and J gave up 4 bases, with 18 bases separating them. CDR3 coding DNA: TGTGCCAGCAGCGTTTCTTCCGAGGGTATTGGCTATGGCTACACCTTC. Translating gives CASSVSSEGIGYGYTF.

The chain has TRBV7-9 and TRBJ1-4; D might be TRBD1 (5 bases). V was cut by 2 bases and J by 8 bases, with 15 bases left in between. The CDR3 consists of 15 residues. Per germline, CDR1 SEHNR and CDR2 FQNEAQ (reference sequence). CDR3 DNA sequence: TGTGCCAGCAGCTTACATGTGGGGGAGGGCGAAAAACTGTTTTTT. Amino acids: CASSLHVGEGEKLFF. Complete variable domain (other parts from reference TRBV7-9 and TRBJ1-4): DTGVSQNPRHKITKRGQNVTFRCDPISEHNRLYWYRQTLGQGPEFLTYFQNEAQLEKSRLLSDRFSAERPKGSFSTLEIQRTEQGDSAMYLCASSLHVGEGEKLFFGSGTQLSVL.

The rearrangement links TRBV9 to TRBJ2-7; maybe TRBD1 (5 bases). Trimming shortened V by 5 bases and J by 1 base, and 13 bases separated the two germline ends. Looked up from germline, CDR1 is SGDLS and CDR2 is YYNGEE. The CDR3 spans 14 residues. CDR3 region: CASSTGIPSYEQYF. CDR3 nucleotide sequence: TGTGCCAGCAGTACAGGAATACCTTCCTACGAGCAGTACTTC.

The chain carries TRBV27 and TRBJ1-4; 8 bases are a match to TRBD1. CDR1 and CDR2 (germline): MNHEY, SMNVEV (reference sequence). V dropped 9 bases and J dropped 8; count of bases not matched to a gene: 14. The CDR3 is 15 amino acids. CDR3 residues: CASRSWTGRQEKLFF. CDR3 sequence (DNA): TGTGCCAGTCGCTCCTGGACAGGGCGGCAAGAAAAACTGTTTTTT.

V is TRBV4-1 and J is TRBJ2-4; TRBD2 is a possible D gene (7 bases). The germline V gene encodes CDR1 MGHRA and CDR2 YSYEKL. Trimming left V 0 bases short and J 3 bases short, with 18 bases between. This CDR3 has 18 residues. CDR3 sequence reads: CASSQERGWGGLKNIQYF. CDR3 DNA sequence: TGCGCCAGCAGCCAAGAGAGGGGATGGGGGGGCCTCAAAAACATTCAGTACTTC.

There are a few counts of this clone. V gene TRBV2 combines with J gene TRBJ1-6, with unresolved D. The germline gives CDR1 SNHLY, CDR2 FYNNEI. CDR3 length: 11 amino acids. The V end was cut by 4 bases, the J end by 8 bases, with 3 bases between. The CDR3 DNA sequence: TGTGCCAGCAGTGCTTATTCACCCCTCCACTTT. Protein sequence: CASSAYSPLHF.

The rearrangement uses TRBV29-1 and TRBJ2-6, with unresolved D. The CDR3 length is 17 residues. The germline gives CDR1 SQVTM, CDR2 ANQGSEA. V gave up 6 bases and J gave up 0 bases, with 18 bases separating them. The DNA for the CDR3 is TGCAGCGTAGTAAGTCTAAGCAGGCTCTCTGGGGCCAACGTCCTGACTTTC. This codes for CSVVSLSRLSGANVLTF.